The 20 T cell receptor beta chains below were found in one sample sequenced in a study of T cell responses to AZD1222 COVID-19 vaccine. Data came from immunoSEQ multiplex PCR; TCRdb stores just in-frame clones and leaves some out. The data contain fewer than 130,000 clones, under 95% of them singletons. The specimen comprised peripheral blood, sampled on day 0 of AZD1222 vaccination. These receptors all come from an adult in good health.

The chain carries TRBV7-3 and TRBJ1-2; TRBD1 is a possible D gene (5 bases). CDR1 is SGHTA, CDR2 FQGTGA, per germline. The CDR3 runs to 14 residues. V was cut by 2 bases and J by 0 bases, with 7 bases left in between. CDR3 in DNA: TGTGCCAGCAGCTTAGGGGGGGCTAACTATGGCTACACCTTC. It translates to CASSLGGANYGYTF.

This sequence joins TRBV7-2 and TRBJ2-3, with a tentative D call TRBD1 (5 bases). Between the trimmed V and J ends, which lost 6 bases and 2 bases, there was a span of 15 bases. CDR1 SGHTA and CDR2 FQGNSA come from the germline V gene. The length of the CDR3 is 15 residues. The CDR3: CASRRGSIATDTQYF. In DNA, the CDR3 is TGTGCCAGCAGAAGGGGTTCCATCGCCACAGATACGCAGTATTTT.

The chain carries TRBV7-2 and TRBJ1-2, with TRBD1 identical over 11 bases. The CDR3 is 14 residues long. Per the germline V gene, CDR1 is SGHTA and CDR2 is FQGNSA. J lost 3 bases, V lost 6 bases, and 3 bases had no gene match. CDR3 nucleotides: TGTGCCAGCAGATCGGACAGGGGGCACTATGGCTACACCTTC. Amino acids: CASRSDRGHYGYTF.

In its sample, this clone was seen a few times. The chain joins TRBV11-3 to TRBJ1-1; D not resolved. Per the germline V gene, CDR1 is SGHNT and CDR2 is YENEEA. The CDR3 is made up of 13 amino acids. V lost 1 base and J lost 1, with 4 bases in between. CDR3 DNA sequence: TGTGCCAGCAGCTTAGGGTGGAACACTGAAGCTTTCTTT. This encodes CASSLGWNTEAFF.

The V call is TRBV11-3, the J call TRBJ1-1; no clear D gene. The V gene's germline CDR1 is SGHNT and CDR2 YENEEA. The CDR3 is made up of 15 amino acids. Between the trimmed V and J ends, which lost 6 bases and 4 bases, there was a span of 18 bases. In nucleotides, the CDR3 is TGTGCCAGCAGACTGAAGTCCGCAGGAATCACTGAAGCTTTCTTT. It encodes CASRLKSAGITEAFF.

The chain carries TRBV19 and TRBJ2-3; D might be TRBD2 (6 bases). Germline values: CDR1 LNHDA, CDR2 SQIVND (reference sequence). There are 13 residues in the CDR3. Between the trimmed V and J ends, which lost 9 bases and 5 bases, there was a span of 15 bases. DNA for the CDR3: TGTGCCAGCTCTAGGGCGGGGCGAGATACGCAGTATTTT. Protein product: CASSRAGRDTQYF.

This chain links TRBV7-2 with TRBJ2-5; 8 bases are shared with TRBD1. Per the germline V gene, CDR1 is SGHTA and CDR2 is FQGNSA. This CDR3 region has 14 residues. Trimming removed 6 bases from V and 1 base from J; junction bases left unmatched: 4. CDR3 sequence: CASSRDRTQETQYF. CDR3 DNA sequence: TGTGCCAGCAGTCGGGACAGGACCCAAGAGACCCAGTACTTC.

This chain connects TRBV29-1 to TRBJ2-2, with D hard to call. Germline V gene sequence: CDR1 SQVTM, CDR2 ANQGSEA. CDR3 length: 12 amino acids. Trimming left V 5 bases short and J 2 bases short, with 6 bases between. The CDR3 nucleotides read TGCAGCGTTCCGGATAACACCGGGGAGCTGTTTTTT. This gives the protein CSVPDNTGELFF.

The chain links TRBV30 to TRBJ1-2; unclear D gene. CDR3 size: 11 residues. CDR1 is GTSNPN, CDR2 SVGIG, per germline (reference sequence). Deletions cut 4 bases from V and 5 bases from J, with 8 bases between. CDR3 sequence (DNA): TGTGCCTGGAAGGTTCCTTATGGCTACACCTTC. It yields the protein CAWKVPYGYTF. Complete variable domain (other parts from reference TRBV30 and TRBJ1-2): SQTIHQWPATLVQPVGSPLSLECTVEGTSNPNLYWYRQAAGRGLQLLFYSVGIGQISSEVPQNLSASRPQDRQFILSSKKLLLSDSGFYLCAWKVPYGYTFGSGTRLTVV.

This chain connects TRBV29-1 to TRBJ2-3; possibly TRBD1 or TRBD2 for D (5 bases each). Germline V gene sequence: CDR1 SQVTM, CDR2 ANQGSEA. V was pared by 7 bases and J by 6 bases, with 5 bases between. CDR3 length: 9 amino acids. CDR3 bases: TGCAGCGGGGGGGATACGCAGTATTTT. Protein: CSGGDTQYF.

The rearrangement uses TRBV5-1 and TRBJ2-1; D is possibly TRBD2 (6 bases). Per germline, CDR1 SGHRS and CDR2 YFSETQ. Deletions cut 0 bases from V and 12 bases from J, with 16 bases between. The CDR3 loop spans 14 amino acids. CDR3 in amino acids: CASSLVTPRGGQFF. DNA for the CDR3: TGCGCCAGCAGCTTGGTCACCCCCCGGGGAGGGCAGTTCTTC.

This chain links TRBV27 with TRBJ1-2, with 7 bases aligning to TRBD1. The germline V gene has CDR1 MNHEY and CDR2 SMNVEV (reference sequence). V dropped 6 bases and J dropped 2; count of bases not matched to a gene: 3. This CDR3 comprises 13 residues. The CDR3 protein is CASSRQGNYGYTF. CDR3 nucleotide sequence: TGTGCCAGCAGCCGACAGGGAAACTATGGCTACACCTTC.

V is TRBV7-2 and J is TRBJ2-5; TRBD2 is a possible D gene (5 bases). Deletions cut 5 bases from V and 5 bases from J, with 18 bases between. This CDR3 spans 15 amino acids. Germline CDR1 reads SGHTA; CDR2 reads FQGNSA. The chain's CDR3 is CASSKPGSSGETQYF. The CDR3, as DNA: TGTGCCAGCAGCAAACCGGGGAGCTCCGGCGAGACCCAGTACTTC.

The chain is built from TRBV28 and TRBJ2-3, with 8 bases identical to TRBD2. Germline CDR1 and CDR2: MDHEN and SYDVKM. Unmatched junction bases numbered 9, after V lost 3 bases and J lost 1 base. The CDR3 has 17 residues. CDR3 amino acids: CASSFALAGRGTDTQYF. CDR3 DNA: TGTGCCAGCAGTTTCGCGTTAGCGGGGAGGGGCACAGATACGCAGTATTTT.

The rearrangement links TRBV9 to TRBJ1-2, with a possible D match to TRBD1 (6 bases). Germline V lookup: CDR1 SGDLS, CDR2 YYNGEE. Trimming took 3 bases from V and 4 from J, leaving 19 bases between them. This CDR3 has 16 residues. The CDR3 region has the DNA TGTGCCAGCAGCGATAGAACCGGGGGGCGCGGCTATGGCTACACCTTC. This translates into CASSDRTGGRGYGYTF.

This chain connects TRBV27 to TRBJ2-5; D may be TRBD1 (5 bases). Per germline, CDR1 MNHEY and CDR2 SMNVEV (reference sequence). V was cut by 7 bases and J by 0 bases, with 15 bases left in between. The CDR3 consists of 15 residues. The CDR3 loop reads CASNPPTDNQETQYF. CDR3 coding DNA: TGTGCCAGCAACCCCCCGACAGACAACCAAGAGACCCAGTACTTC.

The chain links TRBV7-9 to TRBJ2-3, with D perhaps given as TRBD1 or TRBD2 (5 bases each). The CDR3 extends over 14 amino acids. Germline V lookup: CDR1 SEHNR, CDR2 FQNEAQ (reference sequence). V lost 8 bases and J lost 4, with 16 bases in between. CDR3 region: CASGLRDPPDTQYF. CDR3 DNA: TGTGCCAGCGGTCTCCGGGACCCCCCAGATACGCAGTATTTT.

CDR3 sequence: CAWRRTGLLYEQYF. Written as DNA, the CDR3 is TGTGCCTGGAGGCGGACAGGGTTACTCTACGAGCAGTACTTC. The V and J genes are TRBV30 and TRBJ2-7; 8 bases are a match to TRBD1. V lost 3 bases and J lost 3; bases outside the gene matches: 7. The germline CDR1 and CDR2 sequences are GTSNPN and SVGIG (reference sequence). CDR3 length: 14 amino acids. Full variable domain (outside the CDR3, taken from reference TRBV30 and TRBJ2-7): SQTIHQWPATLVQPVGSPLSLECTVEGTSNPNLYWYRQAAGRGLQLLFYSVGIGQISSEVPQNLSASRPQDRQFILSSKKLLLSDSGFYLCAWRRTGLLYEQYFGPGTRLTVT.

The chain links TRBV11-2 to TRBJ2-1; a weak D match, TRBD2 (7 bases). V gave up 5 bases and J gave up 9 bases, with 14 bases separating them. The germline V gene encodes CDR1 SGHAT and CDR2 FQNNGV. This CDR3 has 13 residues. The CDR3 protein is CASSDGLGGEQFF. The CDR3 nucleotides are TGTGCCAGCAGCGACGGACTAGGGGGTGAGCAGTTCTTC.

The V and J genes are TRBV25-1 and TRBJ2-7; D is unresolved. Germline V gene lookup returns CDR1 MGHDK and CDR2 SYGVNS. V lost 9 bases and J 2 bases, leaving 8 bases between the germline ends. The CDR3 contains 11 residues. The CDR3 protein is CASPTAYEQYF. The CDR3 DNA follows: TGTGCCAGTCCCACTGCCTACGAGCAGTACTTC.